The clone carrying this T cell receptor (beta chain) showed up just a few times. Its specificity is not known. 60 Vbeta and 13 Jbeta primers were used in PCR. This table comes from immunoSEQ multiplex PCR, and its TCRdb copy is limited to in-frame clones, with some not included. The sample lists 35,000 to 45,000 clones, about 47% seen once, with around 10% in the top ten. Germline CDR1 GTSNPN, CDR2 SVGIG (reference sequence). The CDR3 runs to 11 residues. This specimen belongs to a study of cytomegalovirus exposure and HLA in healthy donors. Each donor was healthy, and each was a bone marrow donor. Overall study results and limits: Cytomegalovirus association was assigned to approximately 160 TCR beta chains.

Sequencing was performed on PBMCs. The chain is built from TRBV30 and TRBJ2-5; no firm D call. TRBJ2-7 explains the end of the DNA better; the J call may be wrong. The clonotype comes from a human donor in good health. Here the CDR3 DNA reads TGTGCCTGGATGATAGCCTACGAGCAGTACTTC. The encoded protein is CAWMIAYEQYF.